Listed here is a single T cell receptor beta chain. This clone appeared a few times. Its antigen remains undetermined. No quality values exist for individual bases; no much larger clone is one base distant. At diagnosis, tumor, uninvolved tumor-adjacent lung and peripheral blood were collected and then preserved as a mix of FFPE and fresh-frozen material. Blood samples were analyzed as peripheral blood mononuclear cells for TCR repertoire profiling. CDR1 MGHDK and CDR2 SYGVNS are derived from the germline V gene. V is shortened by 8 bases, J by 0 bases, and the region joining them spans 14 bases. The CDR3 starts with the cysteine, ends with the phenylalanine, and has 16 residues. Only the CDR3 portion is preserved as DNA: 48 bases, with reading frame beginning at the first base. This sample is drawn from a study of T cells in localized non-small cell lung cancer (TCRdb year 2020). Turning to the overall study: The study examined T cell repertoires in approximately 240 patients with early-stage NSCLC and compared tumors with uninvolved tumor-adjacent lungs. The cohort was made up of around 240 treatment-naive NSCLC patients whose localized lung tumors had been resected. The mean age of the NSCLC patients was under 70 years, with 130 or so men and around 99 women. The paper's findings and limits, for the study overall: Of the top 100 tumor clones, a median of 57 were detected in paired uninvolved adjacent lung; some 28 were also among that lung's top 100. The highest T cell clonality was observed in uninvolved tumor-adjacent lung, where clonality exceeded that of tumor, suggesting that antigenic responses were more focused in uninvolved tumor-adjacent lung. Higher blood T cell density associated with longer overall survival, while higher adjacent-lung clonality associated with shorter survival. Because the study design was exploratory, TCR variables were selected using unadjusted p-values without false-discovery rate correction. Because multi-region sequencing of the tumors was not done, intratumor heterogeneity could not be ruled out.

TCR beta CDR3 regions were sequenced from DNA using the immunoSEQ Assay. In the source study's methods: T cell density was computed as TCR beta template counts normalized to usable DNA estimated by amplifying housekeeping genes. Richness was estimated with the preseqR package, extrapolating to 400,000 templates for PBMC samples and 120,000 templates for tissue samples. Clonality was taken to be one minus Pielou's evenness. Differential abundance testing on productive amino-acid clonotypes, with a minimum total count of 5 and an alpha of 0.1, was used to identify tissue-enriched TCRs. The Jaccard Index and the Morisita Overlap Index were used to measure repertoire overlap between compartments. GLIPH grouped TCR beta CDR3s together with public tetramer-defined viral CDR3s, and a viral motif had to include at least three viral sequences and also show V-gene enrichment. As stored in TCRdb, this immuneACCESS dataset retains in-frame rearrangements with V and J assigned. A fraction of the clones does not appear; measured against another copy, unresolved V genes explain less than half of the discrepancy, and the remainder lacks a known reason. The D gene and trimming were derived from the DNA, and the V and J assignments and clone size from that table. The sample contains about 72,000 clones, approximately 84% of them found a single time. Clones ranked in the top ten supply approximately 1.2% of the sample.

This TCR derives from a female donor older than 55 with stage I lung adenocarcinoma. The sequences come from peripheral blood, collected before any cancer treatment. The sequence joins TRBV25-1 to TRBJ2-6, with the D call perhaps TRBD1 or TRBD2, each one matching 5 bases. The nucleotide sequence is given as TGTGCCAGCTCGGCCATAGGGACCTCTGGGGCCAACGTCCTGACTTTC. Its translation is CASSAIGTSGANVLTF.